Listed below are T cell receptor beta chains from one sample, sequenced in a study of OX40 agonist ivuxolimab in advanced cancers. Data came from immunoSEQ multiplex PCR; TCRdb stores just in-frame clones and leaves some out. This sample has 150,000 to 170,000 clones, with approximately 94% found just once. The sequencing here drew on CD4+ or CD8+ T cells sorted from blood, taken in a trial of the OX40 agonist ivuxolimab. The receptors stem from an adult with an advanced solid tumor such as melanoma, head and neck, liver or kidney cancer. Each CDR3 is given with its conserved first and last residue. Each record gives: CDR3 DNA, CDR3 protein, V gene, D gene, CDR3 length, J gene, clone size. D genes are given only for firm matches. Rows give clone size only sometimes, using once, few, many, or a class for an expanded clone.

CDR3nt: TGTGCCAGCAGTTCCACCGGGACTGCCACCGGGGAGCTGTTTTTT
CDR3aa: CASSSTGTATGELFF
v_gene: TRBV27
d_gene: NA
len: 15
j_gene: TRBJ2-2
abundance: NA

CDR3nt: TGTGCCATCAGTGATTCGGGACAGGGGGGCTATGGCTACACCTTC
CDR3aa: CAISDSGQGGYGYTF
v_gene: TRBV10-3
d_gene: TRBD1
len: 15
j_gene: TRBJ1-2
abundance: NA

CDR3nt: TGTGCCAGCAGGGGACAGCTCAATCAGCCCCAGCATTTT
CDR3aa: CASRGQLNQPQHF
v_gene: TRBV28
d_gene: TRBD1
len: 13
j_gene: TRBJ1-5
abundance: NA

CDR3nt: TGCGCCAGCAGCCAACCGGAGGGAAGTGAGCAGTTCTTC
CDR3aa: CASSQPEGSEQFF
v_gene: TRBV5-1
d_gene: NA
len: 13
j_gene: TRBJ2-1
abundance: NA

CDR3nt: TGTGCCTGGAGGCGACAGGGGGCGCGCACAGATACGCAGTATTTT
CDR3aa: CAWRRQGARTDTQYF
v_gene: TRBV30
d_gene: TRBD1
len: 15
j_gene: TRBJ2-3
abundance: NA

CDR3nt: TGTGCCAGCAGCGTAGGCCTAGCGGGGGACCAAGAGACCCAGTACTTC
CDR3aa: CASSVGLAGDQETQYF
v_gene: TRBV9
d_gene: TRBD2
len: 16
j_gene: TRBJ2-5
abundance: NA

CDR3nt: TGTGCCAGCTCCTTAGTGACGAGCACTGAAGCTTTCTTT
CDR3aa: CASSLVTSTEAFF
v_gene: TRBV7-2
d_gene: NA
len: 13
j_gene: TRBJ1-1
abundance: NA

CDR3nt: TGTGCCAGCAGCACCGGACCCGTTCTTTATAATGAAAAACTGTTTTTT
CDR3aa: CASSTGPVLYNEKLFF
v_gene: TRBV7-8
d_gene: NA
len: 16
j_gene: TRBJ1-4
abundance: NA

CDR3nt: TGTGCCAGCAGCGTAGGCCACAGGACAGTTACCCAGTACTTC
CDR3aa: CASSVGHRTVTQYF
v_gene: TRBV9
d_gene: NA
len: 14
j_gene: TRBJ2-5
abundance: NA

CDR3nt: TGTGCCACCGCTGGGCCCCGGGAGCAGTACTTC
CDR3aa: CATAGPREQYF
v_gene: TRBV6-6
d_gene: NA
len: 11
j_gene: TRBJ2-7
abundance: once

CDR3nt: TGTGCCAGCACCAGGAGTATCGGCAGCCAGTCTCTAACTGAAGCTTTCTTT
CDR3aa: CASTRSIGSQSLTEAFF
v_gene: TRBV28
d_gene: NA
len: 17
j_gene: TRBJ1-1
abundance: NA

CDR3nt: TGTGCCAGCAGCTTAGCGGGACAGAGGGGAGATACGCAGTATTTT
CDR3aa: CASSLAGQRGDTQYF
v_gene: TRBV7-2
d_gene: TRBD1
len: 15
j_gene: TRBJ2-3
abundance: NA

CDR3nt: TGTGCCAGCAGTTACTCGATGGGAGTCGGTGATCAGCCCCAGCATTTT
CDR3aa: CASSYSMGVGDQPQHF
v_gene: TRBV6-5
d_gene: NA
len: 16
j_gene: TRBJ1-5
abundance: NA

CDR3nt: TGTGCCAGCAGTGATTTGGGCCTTTATGGCTACACCTTC
CDR3aa: CASSDLGLYGYTF
v_gene: TRBV2
d_gene: NA
len: 13
j_gene: TRBJ1-2
abundance: few

CDR3nt: TGTGCCTGGAGCCACCCACTAGCGACAAGGTACAATGAGCAGTTCTTC
CDR3aa: CAWSHPLATRYNEQFF
v_gene: TRBV30
d_gene: TRBD2
len: 16
j_gene: TRBJ2-1
abundance: NA

CDR3nt: TGTGCCAGCCTCCTCGGGGCTGGAGGGGATACGCAGTATTTT
CDR3aa: CASLLGAGGDTQYF
v_gene: TRBV6-6
d_gene: NA
len: 14
j_gene: TRBJ2-3
abundance: NA

CDR3nt: TGTGCCAGCAGCCGGCCGGACACAGATACGCAGTATTTT
CDR3aa: CASSRPDTDTQYF
v_gene: TRBV5-4
d_gene: NA
len: 13
j_gene: TRBJ2-3
abundance: NA

CDR3nt: TGTGCCAGCAGCTACACGGTGGGGACAGGGCAGCAGCCCCAGCATTTT
CDR3aa: CASSYTVGTGQQPQHF
v_gene: TRBV13
d_gene: TRBD1
len: 16
j_gene: TRBJ1-5
abundance: NA

CDR3nt: TGTGCCAGCAGCGAACAGGGGGAGATATACATTCAGTACTTC
CDR3aa: CASSEQGEIYIQYF
v_gene: TRBV7-2
d_gene: TRBD1
len: 14
j_gene: TRBJ2-4
abundance: NA

CDR3nt: TGTGCCAGCGGGGACAGGGCCTACGAGCAGTACTTC
CDR3aa: CASGDRAYEQYF
v_gene: TRBV11-3
d_gene: TRBD1
len: 12
j_gene: TRBJ2-7
abundance: NA

CDR3nt: TGCGCCAGCAGCTTGACTAGCGGGGGCTACGAGCAGTACTTC
CDR3aa: CASSLTSGGYEQYF
v_gene: TRBV5-1
d_gene: TRBD2
len: 14
j_gene: TRBJ2-7
abundance: NA

CDR3nt: TGTGCCAGCTCACCGGGACGGGGGGCAGAGACCCAGTACTTC
CDR3aa: CASSPGRGAETQYF
v_gene: TRBV18
d_gene: NA
len: 14
j_gene: TRBJ2-5
abundance: NA